One sample yielded the 10 T cell receptor beta chains listed below, sequenced in a study of blood T cell repertoires in COVID-19. The protocol was immunoSEQ multiplex PCR, while the TCRdb copy is restricted to in-frame clones and leaves out a portion. The sample lists approximately 300,000 clones, approximately 85% occurring once. The sample consisted of peripheral blood. These receptors all stem from a woman aged 45-60 years with acute or convalescent COVID-19.

The J gene is TRBJ2-7, the V gene TRBV4-2; TRBD2 matches 10 bases. Germline CDR1 LGHNA, CDR2 YNFKEQ. The J segment lost 3 bases and the V segment lost 3 bases, leaving 5 bases of the junction unmatched. This CDR3 is built from 15 residues. CDR3 sequence reads: CASSHGASGSYEQYF. In DNA form, the CDR3 reads TGTGCCAGCAGCCATGGGGCTAGCGGGAGCTACGAGCAGTACTTC.

V usage is TRBV30 and J usage is TRBJ2-1; 8 bases agree with TRBD2. Unmatched junction bases numbered 8, after V lost 1 base and J lost 6 bases. Germline lookup yields CDR1 GTSNPN and CDR2 SVGIG (reference sequence). The CDR3 has 15 residues. The CDR3 sequence is CAWSGLAGSGNEQFF. In DNA form, the CDR3 reads TGTGCCTGGAGTGGCCTAGCGGGCTCGGGCAATGAGCAGTTCTTC.

The chain employs TRBV15 and TRBJ2-1; 7 bases fit TRBD2. This CDR3 is built from 13 residues. The trim removed 8 bases at V and 4 bases at J, leaving 5 bases unmatched. Germline values: CDR1 LNHNV, CDR2 YYDKDF (reference sequence). CDR3 in DNA: TGTGCCACCGCTAGCGGACCTTACAATGAGCAGTTCTTC. Translating it yields CATASGPYNEQFF.

The chain combines TRBV4-3 with TRBJ1-2; D is possibly TRBD1 (5 bases). Germline CDR1 LGHNA, CDR2 YSLEER. The CDR3 is made up of 14 amino acids. Trimming removed 0 bases at V and 4 bases at J, with 9 bases between. CDR3 loop: CASSQDTGPYGYTF. CDR3 DNA sequence: TGCGCCAGCAGCCAAGATACAGGTCCCTATGGCTACACCTTC.

The chain couples TRBV6-5 to TRBJ1-2, with D unclear. V shed 3 bases and J shed 2 bases, with 10 bases lying between them. CDR3 length equals 14 residues. CDR1 and CDR2 (germline): MNHEY, SVGAGI. The CDR3 protein is CASSYGQRNYGYTF. The CDR3 nucleotides are TGTGCCAGCAGTTATGGGCAGCGGAACTATGGCTACACCTTC.

The rearrangement links TRBV24-1 to TRBJ2-3; 12 bases map to TRBD2. CDR3 length: 19 amino acids. The J segment lost 3 bases and the V segment lost 7 bases, leaving 16 bases of the junction unmatched. CDR1 and CDR2 (germline): KGHDR, SFDVKD. CDR3 sequence: CATRARRTSGTMGTDTQYF. CDR3 bases: TGTGCCACCAGAGCCCGTAGGACTAGCGGGACTATGGGGACAGATACGCAGTATTTT.

The chain has TRBV9 and TRBJ2-5; D gene uncertain. V lost 0 bases and J 0 bases, leaving 9 bases between the germline ends. This CDR3 region has 15 residues. Germline values: CDR1 SGDLS, CDR2 YYNGEE. In nucleotides, the CDR3 is TGTGCCAGCAGCGTAGTCCCAACAGACCAAGAGACCCAGTACTTC. Protein product: CASSVVPTDQETQYF.

The chain recombines TRBV18 with TRBJ1-5; maybe TRBD1 (5 bases). V was shortened by 3 bases and J by 5 bases, with 17 bases between the two germline ends. The germline CDR1 and CDR2 sequences are KGHSH and LQKENI. This CDR3 region has 16 residues. The CDR3 loop is CASSPNVGRDYQPQHF. The CDR3 region has the DNA TGTGCCAGCTCACCGAACGTGGGCAGGGACTATCAGCCCCAGCATTTT.

A word on this clone: Germline is not matched at one junction end, which may reflect a read error. The genes are TRBV5-1 and TRBJ2-1, with TRBD2 matching 14 bases. Germline CDR1 and CDR2: SGHRS and YFSETQ. CDR3 length: 15 amino acids. The CDR3 bases are TGCGCCAGCAGCTCCGGGACTAGCGGGGGTATTGAGCGGTTCTTC. Its translation: CASSSGTSGGIERFF.

V gene TRBV30 combines with J gene TRBJ2-7, with TRBD2 identical over 11 bases. Germline V gene lookup returns CDR1 GTSNPN and CDR2 SVGIG (reference sequence). The CDR3 length is 13 residues. Trimming removed 6 bases from V and 4 bases from J; junction bases left unmatched: 5. As DNA, the CDR3 is TGTGCCTGTACTAGCGGGAGACCATACGAGCAGTACTTC. Its protein product is CACTSGRPYEQYF.